A single T cell receptor (beta chain) is shown here with its context. The clone's antigen remains unknown. Within one base of it there is no much larger clone, and no base qualities were kept. Libraries were constructed by 5' RACE. Sequencing relied on a NextSeq 500. Unique molecular identifiers were attached to individual cDNA molecules in the TCR library protocol so that sequencing error and PCR bias could be corrected. TCR alpha and beta chains were both sequenced, and the abundances of alpha and beta sequences in each sample were closely correlated with each other. Processing in the source paper ran as follows. Decombinator V4 was used to annotate TCR sequences for V gene, J gene and CDR3. TCRs were defined as expanded if a significant change between any two time points was detected under a Poisson model with p below 0.0001. Abundances of TCRs were expressed as counts per million after normalisation to the total number of TCRs sequenced in each sample. TRAV1-2 paired with TRAJ12, TRAJ20 or TRAJ33 defined MAIT TCRs, while TRAV10 paired with TRAJ18 defined iNKT TCRs. VDJdb, accessed 1 November 2021, was searched for CMV, EBV and SARS-CoV-2 annotated TCRs, with TCRs annotated for multiple antigens excluded. TCRdb reanalyzed the raw reads on its own, using fastp at Q25 for trimming and MiXCR for clone calling, and kept in-frame beta chains. Identical CDR3 proteins give one entry, which carries the most common genes and DNA. These V and J calls are TCRdb output, not the study's own analysis. The sample table contains tens of thousands of distinct CDR3 sequences; only one count was recorded for around a tenth of them. The biggest ten clones account for approximately 5.3% of the sample.

This specimen belongs to a study of early T cells in non-severe SARS-CoV-2 infection (dated by TCRdb to 2020 to 2022). Regarding the research as a whole: TCR sequencing used bulk RNA from unsorted whole blood, so alpha and beta chains could not be paired.

The study was a case-control design nested within a healthcare worker cohort in London, UK, with weekly nasopharyngeal swab PCR tests and blood sampling. Healthcare workers were recruited between 23 and 31 March 2020, during the week of the UK lockdown, and were followed weekly for up to about 15 weeks. What the research found in general, with its limitations: VDJdb matching was skewed toward anti-spike CD8 responses and likely underestimated virus-specific expansions by missing private and CD4 specificities.

V was cut back by 10 bases and J by 5 bases, leaving a gap of 29 bases between them. The CDR3 runs 17 amino acids, cysteine and phenylalanine included. Here the CDR3 DNA is all that survives: 51 bases in frame from base 1. The germline V gene (reference sequence) yields MNHEY for CDR1 and SMNVEV for CDR2. This clonotype was obtained from an adult who was a healthcare worker with PCR-confirmed SARS-CoV-2 infection or an uninfected control (not recorded which). The sequencing here drew on whole blood, taken at baseline. The chain couples TRBV27 to TRBJ2-5; the D gene is perhaps TRBD1, on 5 matching bases. The CDR3 amino acid sequence is: CAKTTHHAGLRNETQYF. The DNA is as follows: TGTGCCAAAACAACCCACCACGCAGGGTTGAGGAACGAGACCCAGTACTTC.